The rows below give T cell receptor beta chains drawn from one sample of a study of radiation and T cells in renal cell carcinoma. The assay was immunoSEQ multiplex PCR, and TCRdb's table has in-frame clones only and misses some. The table lists 100,000 to 150,000 clones, 70% to 90% of them singletons, with 5% to 6.5% in the top ten. Sequences were derived from blood, sampled from a patient whose treatment included radiotherapy and nephrectomy. The receptors here all came from a woman between 65 and 79 years old with renal cell carcinoma. The CDR3 runs from the conserved cysteine through the conserved F or W. The order of the fields is D gene, clone size, J gene, V gene, CDR3 protein, CDR3 DNA. The D gene is left open where the match is weak. Not all rows give a size; the values are once, few, many and, for expanded clones, a class.

>NA|NA|TRBJ2-3|TRBV27
CASSLGGRGTDTQYF
TGTGCCAGCAGTTTAGGGGGACGGGGCACAGATACGCAGTATTTT
>NA|NA|TRBJ2-5|TRBV11-2
CASSLGGLWETQYF
TGTGCCAGCAGCTTAGGGGGTCTCTGGGAGACCCAGTACTTC
>NA|NA|TRBJ1-2|TRBV4-3
CASSQDFGGGSYYYGYTF
TGCGCCAGCAGCCAAGATTTCGGAGGAGGCAGCTATTATTATGGCTACACCTTC
>NA|few|TRBJ1-6|TRBV7-9
CASSPYTTQLGSPLHF
TGTGCCAGCAGCCCCTACACCACCCAGTTGGGTTCACCCCTCCACTTT
>NA|few|TRBJ1-1|TRBV6-1
CASSTTQGGVAFF
TGTGCCAGCAGTACGACACAGGGTGGAGTAGCTTTCTTT
>TRBD2|NA|TRBJ2-1|TRBV10-3
CAISSTSGGPNEQFF
TGTGCCATCAGCTCGACTAGCGGGGGCCCCAATGAGCAGTTCTTC
>NA|NA|TRBJ1-3|TRBV5-5
CASSFPGVSGNTIYF
TGTGCCAGCAGCTTTCCAGGGGTCTCTGGAAACACCATATATTTT
>NA|NA|TRBJ1-5|TRBV9
CASSDRPRGGVEHF
TGTGCCAGCAGCGACCGCCCGCGGGGTGGTGTGGAGCATTTT
>NA|NA|TRBJ2-7|TRBV7-3
CASSSVGYEQYF
TGTGCCAGCAGCTCAGTGGGGTACGAGCAGTACTTC
>NA|NA|TRBJ1-5|TRBV27
CASSGGVEGNQPQHF
TGTGCCAGCAGCGGGGGGGTGGAGGGCAATCAGCCCCAGCATTTT
>NA|NA|TRBJ2-5|TRBV6-6
CASSSNIQETQYF
TGTGCCAGCAGTTCGAACATTCAAGAGACCCAGTACTTC
>NA|NA|TRBJ2-2|TRBV9
CASSPRLRQFDDGELFF
TGTGCCAGCAGCCCCCGCCTCAGACAGTTTGACGACGGGGAGCTGTTTTTT
>NA|NA|TRBJ1-4|TRBV7-9
CASSPGAGDNEKLFF
TGTGCCAGCAGCCCGGGGGCAGGGGATAATGAAAAACTGTTTTTT
>NA|NA|TRBJ2-7|TRBV14
CASSQADTGGLKQYF
TGTGCCAGCAGCCAGGCGGACACTGGGGGGCTCAAGCAGTACTTC
>NA|NA|TRBJ2-7|TRBV27
CASSLSAAYEQYF
TGTGCCAGCAGTTTATCGGCAGCCTACGAGCAGTACTTC
>NA|NA|TRBJ2-7|TRBV11-3
CASSLQEEQYF
TGTGCCAGCAGCTTACAGGAGGAGCAGTACTTC
>NA|NA|TRBJ1-2|TRBV4-1
CASSQDLDSYGYTF
TGCGCCAGCAGCCAAGATCTGGACAGCTATGGCTACACCTTC
>NA|once|TRBJ2-7|TRBV5-1
CASSFEGYEQYF
TGCGCCAGCAGCTTTGAAGGCTACGAGCAGTACTTC
>NA|once|TRBJ1-1|TRBV19
CASSPRPGANTEAFF
TGTGCCAGTAGTCCCCGACCGGGGGCGAACACTGAAGCTTTCTTT
>NA|NA|TRBJ1-4|TRBV30
CAWRQVGLSEKLFF
TGTGCCTGGAGACAGGTGGGGCTCAGTGAAAAACTGTTTTTT
>TRBD2|NA|TRBJ2-3|TRBV7-2
CASSFPRTSGGAIDTQYF
TGTGCCAGCAGCTTTCCCCGGACTAGCGGGGGGGCCATAGATACGCAGTATTTT
>NA|NA|TRBJ2-7|TRBV27
CASSSPSQGTYEQYF
TGTGCCAGCAGTTCCCCTAGCCAGGGTACCTACGAGCAGTACTTC